This T cell receptor (beta chain) was captured by sequencing in a study of PD-L1 blockade in urothelial cancer. Study-level background: Men with urothelial cancer arising in the bladder made up most of the 29 patients. At 3 weeks (second dose) and 6 weeks after starting treatment, blood was analyzed.

Spiking each PCR with synthetic TCR analog templates was performed. Sequenced by immunoSEQ multiplex PCR; TCRdb stores in-frame clones only, minus some. The data contain more than 30,000 clones, over 70% of them singletons. V lost 3 bases to trimming and J lost 0 bases; unmatched junction nucleotides: 7. The CDR3 loop spans 17 amino acids. The germline V gene has CDR1 LNHNV and CDR2 YYDKDF (reference sequence). This TCR derives from a man aged 60-69 years with urothelial cancer. Sequenced material: PBMCs, taken around atezolizumab (anti-PD-L1) treatment. This chain uses TRBV15 with TRBJ1-4; 7 bases are a match to TRBD1. DNA of the CDR3: TGTGCCACCAGCAGCACCAGGGGGAAGGCAACTAATGAAAAACTGTTTTTT. Its translation: CATSSTRGKATNEKLFF. The variable domain in full, with the rest retrieved from reference TRBV15 and TRBJ1-4, is DAMVIQNPRYQVTQFGKPVTLSCSQTLNHNVMYWYQQKSSQAPKLLFHYYDKDFNNEADTPDNFQSRRPNTSFCFLDIRSPGLGDTAMYLCATSSTRGKATNEKLFFGSGTQLSVL.